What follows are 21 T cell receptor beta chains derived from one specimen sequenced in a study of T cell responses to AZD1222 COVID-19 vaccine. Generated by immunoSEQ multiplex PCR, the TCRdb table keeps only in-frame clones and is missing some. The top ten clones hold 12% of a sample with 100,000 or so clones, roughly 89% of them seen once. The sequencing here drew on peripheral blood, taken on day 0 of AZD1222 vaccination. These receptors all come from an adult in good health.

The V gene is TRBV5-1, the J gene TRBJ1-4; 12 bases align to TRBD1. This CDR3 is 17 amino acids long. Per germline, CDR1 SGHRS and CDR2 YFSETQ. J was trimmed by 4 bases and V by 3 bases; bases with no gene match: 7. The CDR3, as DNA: TGCGCCAGCAGCTCCGGGACAGGGGGCGGACATAATGAAAAACTGTTTTTT. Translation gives CASSSGTGGGHNEKLFF.

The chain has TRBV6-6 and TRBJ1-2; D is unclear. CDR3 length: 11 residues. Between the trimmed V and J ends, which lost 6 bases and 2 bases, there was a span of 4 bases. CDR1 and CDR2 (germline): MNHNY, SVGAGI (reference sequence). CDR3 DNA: TGTGCCAGCAGCCTGAACTATGGCTACACCTTC. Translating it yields CASSLNYGYTF.

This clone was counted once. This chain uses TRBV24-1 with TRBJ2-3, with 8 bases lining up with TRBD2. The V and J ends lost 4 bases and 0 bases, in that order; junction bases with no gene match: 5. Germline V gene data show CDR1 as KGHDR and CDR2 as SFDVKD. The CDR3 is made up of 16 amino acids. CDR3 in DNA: TGTGCCACCAGTGACAGACTAGCGCCTAGCACAGATACGCAGTATTTT. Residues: CATSDRLAPSTDTQYF.

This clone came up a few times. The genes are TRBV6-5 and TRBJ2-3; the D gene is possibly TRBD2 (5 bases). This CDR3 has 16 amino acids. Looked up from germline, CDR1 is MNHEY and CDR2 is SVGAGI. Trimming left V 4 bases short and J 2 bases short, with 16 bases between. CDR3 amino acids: CASSSTRGDSTDTQYF. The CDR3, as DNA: TGTGCCAGCAGTTCTACCCGGGGAGACTCCACAGATACGCAGTATTTT.

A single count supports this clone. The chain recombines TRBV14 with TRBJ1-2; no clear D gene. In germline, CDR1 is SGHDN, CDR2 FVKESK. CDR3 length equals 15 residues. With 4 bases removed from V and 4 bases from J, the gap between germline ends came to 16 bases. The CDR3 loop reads CASSPVRGWSYGYTF. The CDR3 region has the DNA TGTGCCAGCAGCCCCGTTCGGGGTTGGAGCTATGGCTACACCTTC.

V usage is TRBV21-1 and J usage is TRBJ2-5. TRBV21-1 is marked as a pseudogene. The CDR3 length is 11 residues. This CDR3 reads CARRFSETQYF. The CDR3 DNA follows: TGTGCCCGCCGATTTTCAGAGACCCAGTACTTC.

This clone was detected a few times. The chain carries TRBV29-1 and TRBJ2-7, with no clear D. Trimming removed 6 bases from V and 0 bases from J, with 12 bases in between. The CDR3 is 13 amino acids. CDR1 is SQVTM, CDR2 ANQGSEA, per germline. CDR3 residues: CSVADWVSYEQYF. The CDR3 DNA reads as TGCAGCGTGGCCGACTGGGTCTCCTACGAGCAGTACTTC.

DNA for the CDR3: TGTGCCAGCAGCCCCGGACTAGACACCGGGGAGCTGTTTTTT. This encodes CASSPGLDTGELFF. The rearrangement links TRBV3-1 (or the pseudogene TRBV3-2) to TRBJ2-2, with TRBD2 matching 7 bases. The CDR3 loop spans 14 amino acids. Germline values: CDR1 LGHDT, CDR2 YNNKEL (reference sequence). The ends lost 4 bases at V and 3 bases at J; junction bases unmatched: 2.

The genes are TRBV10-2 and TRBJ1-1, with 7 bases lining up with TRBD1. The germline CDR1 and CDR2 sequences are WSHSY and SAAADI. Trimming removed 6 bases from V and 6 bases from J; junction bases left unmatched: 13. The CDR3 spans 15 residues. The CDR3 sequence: CASRIARDSFAEAFF. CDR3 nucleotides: TGCGCCAGCAGGATCGCCCGGGACAGTTTTGCTGAAGCTTTCTTT.

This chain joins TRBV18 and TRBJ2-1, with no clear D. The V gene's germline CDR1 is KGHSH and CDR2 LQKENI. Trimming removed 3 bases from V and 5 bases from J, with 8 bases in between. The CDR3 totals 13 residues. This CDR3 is CASSPGVNNEQFF. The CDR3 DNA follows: TGTGCCAGCTCACCGGGCGTTAACAATGAGCAGTTCTTC.

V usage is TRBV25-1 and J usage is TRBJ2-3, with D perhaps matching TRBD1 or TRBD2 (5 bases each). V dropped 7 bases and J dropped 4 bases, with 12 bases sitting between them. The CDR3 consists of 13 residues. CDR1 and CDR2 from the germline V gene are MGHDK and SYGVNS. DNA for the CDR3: TGTGCCAGCAAATGGCAGGGAGCAGATACGCAGTATTTT. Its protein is CASKWQGADTQYF.

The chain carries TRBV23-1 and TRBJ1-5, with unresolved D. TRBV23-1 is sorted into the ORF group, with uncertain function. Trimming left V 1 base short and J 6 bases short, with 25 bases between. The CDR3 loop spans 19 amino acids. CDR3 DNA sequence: TGCGCCAGCAGTCAATTCCCGGGCGCCGTCAGTCATCGAGGTCAGCCCCAGCATTTT. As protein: CASSQFPGAVSHRGQPQHF.

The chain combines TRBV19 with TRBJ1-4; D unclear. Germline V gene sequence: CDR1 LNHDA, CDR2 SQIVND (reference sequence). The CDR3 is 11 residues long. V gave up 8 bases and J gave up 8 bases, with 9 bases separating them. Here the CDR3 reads CASGPGEKLFF. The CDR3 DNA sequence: TGTGCCAGTGGACCGGGGGAAAAACTGTTTTTT.

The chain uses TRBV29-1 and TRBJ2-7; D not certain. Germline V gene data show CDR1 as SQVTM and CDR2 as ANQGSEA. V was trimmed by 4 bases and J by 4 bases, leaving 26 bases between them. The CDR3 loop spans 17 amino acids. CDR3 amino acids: CSVVRLSLGRSSYEQYF. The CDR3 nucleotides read TGCAGCGTTGTGCGGTTAAGTCTAGGAAGGTCGTCTTACGAGCAGTACTTC.

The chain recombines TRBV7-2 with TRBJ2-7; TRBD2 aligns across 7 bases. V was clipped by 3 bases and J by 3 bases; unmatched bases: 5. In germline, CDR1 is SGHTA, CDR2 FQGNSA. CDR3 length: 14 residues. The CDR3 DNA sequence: TGTGCCAGCAGCTTGGGAGGGAGTGTCTACGAGCAGTACTTC. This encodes CASSLGGSVYEQYF.

CDR3 region: CASSPTGYEQYF. CDR3 DNA: TGTGCCAGCAGTCCCACAGGGTACGAGCAGTACTTC. The chain carries TRBV7-2 and TRBJ2-7; D may be TRBD1 (6 bases). Germline loops: CDR1 SGHTA, CDR2 FQGNSA. Trimming left V 6 bases short and J 4 bases short, with 10 bases between. CDR3 length: 12 residues.

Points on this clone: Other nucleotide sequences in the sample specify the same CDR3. The CDR3 sequence is CASSLDRAYEQYF. The DNA of the CDR3 is TGTGCCAGCAGCCTGGACAGGGCCTACGAGCAGTACTTC. The gene calls are TRBV5-4 and TRBJ2-7; 8 nucleotides line up with TRBD1. The CDR3 has 13 amino acids. Germline V lookup: CDR1 SGHNT, CDR2 YYREEE (reference sequence). Unmatched junction bases numbered 2, after V lost 4 bases and J lost 2 bases.

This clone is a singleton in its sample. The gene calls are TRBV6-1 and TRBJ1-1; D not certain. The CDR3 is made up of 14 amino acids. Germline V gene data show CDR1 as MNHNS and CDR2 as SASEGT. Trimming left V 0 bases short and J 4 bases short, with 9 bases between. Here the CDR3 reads CASSEALPGTEAFF. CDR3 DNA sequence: TGTGCCAGCAGTGAAGCGCTTCCGGGCACTGAAGCTTTCTTT.

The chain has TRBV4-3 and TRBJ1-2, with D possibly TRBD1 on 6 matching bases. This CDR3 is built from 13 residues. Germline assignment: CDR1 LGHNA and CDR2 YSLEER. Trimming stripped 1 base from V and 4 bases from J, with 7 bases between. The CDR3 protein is CASSQAQGYGYTF. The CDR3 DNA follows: TGCGCCAGCAGCCAAGCACAGGGCTATGGCTACACCTTC.

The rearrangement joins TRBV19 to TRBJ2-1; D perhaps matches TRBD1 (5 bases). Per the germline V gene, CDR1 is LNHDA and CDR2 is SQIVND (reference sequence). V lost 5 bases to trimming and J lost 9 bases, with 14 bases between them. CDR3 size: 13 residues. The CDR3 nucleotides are TGTGCCAGTAGTCCCCAGGGCCTGGCTGAGCAGTTCTTC. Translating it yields CASSPQGLAEQFF.

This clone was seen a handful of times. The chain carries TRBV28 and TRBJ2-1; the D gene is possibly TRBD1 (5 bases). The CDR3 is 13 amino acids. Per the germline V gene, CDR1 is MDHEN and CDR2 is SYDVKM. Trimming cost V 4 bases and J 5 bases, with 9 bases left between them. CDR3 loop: CASSSGFHNEQFF. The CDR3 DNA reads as TGTGCCAGCAGTTCAGGGTTCCACAATGAGCAGTTCTTC.